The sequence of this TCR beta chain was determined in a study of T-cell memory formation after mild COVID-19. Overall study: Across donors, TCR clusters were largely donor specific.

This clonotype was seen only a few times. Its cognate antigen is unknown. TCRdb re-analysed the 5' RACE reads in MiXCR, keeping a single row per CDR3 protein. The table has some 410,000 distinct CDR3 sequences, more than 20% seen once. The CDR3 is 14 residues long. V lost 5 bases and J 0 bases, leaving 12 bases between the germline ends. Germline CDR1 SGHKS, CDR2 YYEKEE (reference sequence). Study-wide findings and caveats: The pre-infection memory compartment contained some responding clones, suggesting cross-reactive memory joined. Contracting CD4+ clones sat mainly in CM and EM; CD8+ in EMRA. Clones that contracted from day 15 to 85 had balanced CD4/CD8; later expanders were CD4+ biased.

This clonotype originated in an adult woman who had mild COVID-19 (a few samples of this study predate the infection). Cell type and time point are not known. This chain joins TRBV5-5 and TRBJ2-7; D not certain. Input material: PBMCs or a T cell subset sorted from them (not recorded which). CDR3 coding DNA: TGTGCCAGCAGGAGATTTTCAGACTCCTACGAGCAGTACTTC. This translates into CASRRFSDSYEQYF. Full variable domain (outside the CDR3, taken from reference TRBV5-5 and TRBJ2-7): DAGVTQSPTHLIKTRGQQVTLRCSPISGHKSVSWYQQVLGQGPQFIFQYYEKEERGRGNFPDRFSARQFPNYSSELNVNALLLGDSALYLCASRRFSDSYEQYFGPGTRLTVT.